What follows is one TCR beta chain and its context. The sample comes from a study of neurological immune-mediated disorders. CDR1 is SGHRS, CDR2 YFSETQ, per germline. The germline V and J ends were trimmed by 2 bases and 0 bases, with 12 bases remaining between them. There are 16 residues in the CDR3. TCRdb re-analysed the 5' RACE reads in MiXCR, keeping a single row per CDR3 protein. The table lists 54,000 or so distinct CDR3 sequences, 3.8% of them singletons, with 5.5% to 7.5% in the top ten. The source material was PBMCs. The clonotype originates from a man between 60 and 75 years old with multiple sclerosis. The rearrangement uses TRBV5-1 and TRBJ2-4, with D maybe TRBD1 (5 bases). The CDR3 spells CASSFALRGAKNIQYF. Here the CDR3 DNA reads TGCGCCAGCAGCTTTGCCCTAAGGGGAGCCAAAAACATTCAGTACTTC.